The 9 T cell receptor beta chains listed next were all sequenced from one sample in a study of vaccination and CD4 T cells after COVID-19. The antigens of these receptors remain unknown. At the Johns Hopkins FTIC core, DNA taken from cultured CD4+ T cells was sequenced by way of the Oncomine TCR Beta short-read assay. One entry per CDR3 protein, called by TCRdb with MiXCR from the PCR reads. The sample has some 20,000 distinct CDR3 sequences, 31% seen once. Treatment here: approximately 9-day PBMC culture with coronavirus spike peptide pools or control peptides (ViraFEST assay). Sequencing was performed on cultured CD4+ T cells from blood. These receptors all come from a human donor with COVID-19.

The J gene is TRBJ1-5, the V gene TRBV30, with 9 bases that match TRBD1. Germline V gives CDR1 GTSNPN, CDR2 SVGIG (reference sequence). Trimming at V came to 3 bases and at J to 11 bases, leaving 8 bases not matched to a gene. The CDR3 is 13 residues long. In DNA, the CDR3 is TGTGCCTGGAGGGATACAGGGGGCCGGGCCCAGCATTTT. As protein: CAWRDTGGRAQHF.

V and J are TRBV12-5 and TRBJ2-5; a possible D gene is TRBD2 (6 bases). The germline CDR1 and CDR2 sequences are LGHNT and FRNRAP. The CDR3 consists of 15 residues. The V and J ends lost 1 base and 5 bases respectively, with 14 bases between them. The CDR3 region is CASGLGGGALETQYF. The CDR3 DNA reads TGTGCTAGTGGTTTGGGGGGCGGGGCTCTGGAGACCCAGTACTTC.

A few counts support this clonotype. The chain is built from TRBV19 and TRBJ1-6; D is uncertain. The CDR3 is 14 residues long. The V and J ends lost 8 bases and 10 bases respectively, with 18 bases between them. Germline V gene data show CDR1 as LNHDA and CDR2 as SQIVND (reference sequence). The CDR3 nucleotides read TGTGCCAGTGCGCTTTTGATCCCCAAATCACCCCTCCACTTT. It yields the protein CASALLIPKSPLHF.

The chain is built from TRBV24-1 and TRBJ2-5; D is unresolved. V gave up 2 bases and J gave up 2 bases, with 11 bases separating them. The CDR3 is 15 residues long. Germline CDR1 reads KGHDR; CDR2 reads SFDVKD. The CDR3 region has the DNA TGTGCCACCAGTGATTACGGCAAGACACAAGAGACCCAGTACTTC. Translating gives CATSDYGKTQETQYF.

This clonotype was seen once. The chain carries TRBV5-1 and TRBJ2-1, with 7 bases matching TRBD2. With 3 bases clipped from V and 7 bases from J, the junction kept 10 bases outside the gene matches. There are 15 residues in the CDR3. Germline V gene data show CDR1 as SGHRS and CDR2 as YFSETQ. CDR3 sequence reads: CASSYLAGVVNEQFF. The CDR3 DNA follows: TGCGCCAGCAGCTACCTGGCGGGGGTGGTGAATGAGCAGTTCTTC.

The J gene is TRBJ2-5, the V gene TRBV5-4; 13 nucleotides match TRBD2. The CDR3 has 16 amino acids. J lost 5 bases, V lost 3 bases, and 7 bases had no gene match. The germline V gene encodes CDR1 SGHNT and CDR2 YYREEE (reference sequence). DNA for the CDR3: TGTGCCAGCAGCTCCCACGGGACTAGCGGGGACGAGACCCAGTACTTC. It specifies CASSSHGTSGDETQYF.

J is TRBJ2-2 and V is TRBV2, with no clear D. This CDR3 contains 13 residues. Deletions cut 5 bases from V and 6 bases from J, with 10 bases between. Germline V gene sequence: CDR1 SNHLY, CDR2 FYNNEI. The CDR3 spells CASSLGPAGELFF. As DNA, the CDR3 is TGTGCCAGCAGTTTAGGTCCCGCCGGGGAGCTGTTTTTT.

The J gene is TRBJ2-2, the V gene TRBV27; D uncertain. This CDR3 comprises 13 residues. Trimming pared 3 bases from V and 5 bases from J, leaving 7 bases between. The V gene's germline CDR1 is MNHEY and CDR2 SMNVEV (reference sequence). The CDR3 sequence: CASSFWPTGELFF. As DNA, the CDR3 is TGTGCCAGCAGTTTTTGGCCTACCGGGGAGCTGTTTTTT.

V is TRBV5-1 and J is TRBJ1-1; 11 nucleotides line up with TRBD1. CDR3 length: 14 residues. Germline lookup yields CDR1 SGHRS and CDR2 YFSETQ. The trim removed 4 bases at V and 9 bases at J, leaving 8 bases unmatched. The CDR3, as DNA: TGCGCCAGCAGCCAACCCGGGACAGGGGGTAAAGCTTTCTTT. It codes for CASSQPGTGGKAFF.